This TCR beta chain was obtained from a study of CD8 T cells in Susac syndrome. This clonotype was recorded a few times. Sequencing of TCR beta was carried out in blood CD8+ and CD4+ T cells. The multiple sclerosis control group was made up of treatment-naive patients with stable or active relapsing-remitting disease. With random hexamers, about 0.5 to 1 ug RNA was reverse transcribed. The method of amplification for TCR beta CDR3 was immunoSEQ multiplex PCR, covering 54 Vbeta and 13 Jbeta. TCRdb reprocessed the immunoSEQ multiplex PCR reads with MiXCR, giving one entry per CDR3 protein. This sample has some 450,000 distinct CDR3 sequences, with about 85% found just once. The germline V gene has CDR1 MNHEY and CDR2 SVGAGI. Trimming shortened V by 6 bases and J by 3 bases, and 14 bases separated the two germline ends. The CDR3 consists of 15 residues.

This rearrangement joins TRBV6-5 to TRBJ2-2; the D gene is possibly TRBD2 (6 bases). The clonotype was recovered from a human donor with multiple sclerosis. The sequenced material came from CD8+ T cells from PBMCs. The CDR3 coding sequence is TGTGCCAGCAGGACTTTCGGGGAGGACACCGGGGAGCTGTTTTTT. It specifies CASRTFGEDTGELFF.